These 14 T cell receptor beta chains share one sample of origin, sequenced in a study of chemoradiotherapy in HPV16-positive cancers. Measured with immunoSEQ multiplex PCR; TCRdb has only the in-frame clones, and not every one. Here the sample spans a few thousand clones, around 70% being singletons. The sample consisted of tumor tissue, taken from a patient who underwent chemoradiotherapy. The receptor set was obtained from a human donor with HPV-associated anogenital cancer.

This chain connects TRBV11-3 to TRBJ2-7; weak D call: TRBD2 (6 bases). There are 13 residues in the CDR3. The germline V and J ends were trimmed by 4 bases and 5 bases, with 12 bases remaining between them. Germline CDR1 SGHNT, CDR2 YENEEA. The CDR3 bases are TGTGCCAGCAGCTCGGGGGAAGGGAACGAGCAGTACTTC. Translated, it gives CASSSGEGNEQYF.

The chain recombines TRBV30 with TRBJ1-4, with D unresolved. Looked up from germline, CDR1 is GTSNPN and CDR2 is SVGIG (reference sequence). This CDR3 contains 13 residues. Trimming shortened V by 3 bases and J by 4 bases, and 9 bases separated the two germline ends. The CDR3 spells CAWRKEVNEKLFF. The CDR3 coding sequence is TGTGCCTGGAGAAAGGAGGTTAATGAAAAACTGTTTTTT.

The chain links TRBV2 to TRBJ1-2; D is unresolved. The germline V gene encodes CDR1 SNHLY and CDR2 FYNNEI. The ends were cut back, 4 bases at V and 3 bases at J, with 15 bases in the middle. This CDR3 is built from 15 residues. The CDR3 DNA reads as TGTGCCAGCAGTGGAGTTATTGGGCAAGACTATGGCTACACCTTC. It encodes CASSGVIGQDYGYTF.

This chain uses TRBV29-1 with TRBJ1-4; no definite D call. V lost 4 bases and J lost 8, with 14 bases in between. Germline assignment: CDR1 SQVTM and CDR2 ANQGSEA. The CDR3 consists of 13 residues. The CDR3 DNA is TGCAGCGTTGGGCTCAACGGCGGGGAAAAACTGTTTTTT. It specifies CSVGLNGGEKLFF.

The CDR3 protein is CASSLFPGILNYGYTF. CDR3 nucleotide sequence: TGCGCCAGCAGCCTATTCCCAGGGATATTAAACTATGGCTACACCTTC. The chain links TRBV4-1 to TRBJ1-2; TRBD1 is a possible D gene (5 bases). This CDR3 region has 16 residues. Trimming removed 4 bases at V and 2 bases at J, with 17 bases between. The V gene's germline CDR1 is MGHRA and CDR2 YSYEKL.

This clone has a handful of counts. This chain connects TRBV6-5 to TRBJ2-7, with TRBD1 matching 7 bases. Germline V gene data show CDR1 as MNHEY and CDR2 as SVGAGI. V was pared by 2 bases and J by 0 bases, with 4 bases of the junction left unmatched. This CDR3 has 15 amino acids. The CDR3 is CASSYPTGSSYEQYF. CDR3 nucleotide sequence: TGTGCCAGCAGTTACCCGACAGGGAGCTCCTACGAGCAGTACTTC.

The chain employs TRBV30 and TRBJ1-4; unclear D gene. The CDR3 is 12 amino acids. V lost 0 bases, J lost 8 bases, and 7 bases lay in between. Germline CDR1 GTSNPN, CDR2 SVGIG (reference sequence). CDR3 nucleotide sequence: TGTGCCTGGAGTGTACTTCGGGAAAAACTGTTTTTT. Amino acids: CAWSVLREKLFF.

CDR3 nucleotide sequence: TGTGCCAGCAGTTCATCCGGACGGGAGACCCAGTACTTC. Its translation is CASSSSGRETQYF. The rearrangement joins TRBV7-2 to TRBJ2-5; D unresolved. V lost 6 bases to trimming and J lost 5 bases, with 13 bases between them. The CDR3 totals 13 residues. The germline V gene has CDR1 SGHTA and CDR2 FQGNSA.

The chain has TRBV7-2 and TRBJ2-5; D is perhaps TRBD1 or TRBD2 (5 bases each). The germline V and J ends were trimmed by 4 bases and 4 bases, with 19 bases remaining between them. Germline values: CDR1 SGHTA, CDR2 FQGNSA. The CDR3 is 16 residues long. The CDR3 is CASSSQSGHGVETQYF. The DNA for the CDR3 is TGTGCCAGCAGCTCCCAGTCGGGGCATGGGGTAGAGACCCAGTACTTC.

The chain joins TRBV4-1 to TRBJ1-6; 7 positions agree with TRBD1. Germline loops: CDR1 MGHRA, CDR2 YSYEKL. The CDR3 spans 19 residues. The trim removed 4 bases at V and 1 base at J, leaving 13 bases unmatched. Written as DNA, the CDR3 is TGCGCCAGCAGCCTAATCGACGTGGACAGGCCGTCCTATAATTCACCCCTCCACTTT. Residues: CASSLIDVDRPSYNSPLHF.

The table lists this clone with a few counts. The chain carries TRBV7-9 and TRBJ2-7; no definite D call. Germline V gene data show CDR1 as SEHNR and CDR2 as FQNEAQ (reference sequence). The CDR3 has 15 amino acids. Between the trimmed V and J ends, which lost 3 bases and 2 bases, there was a span of 14 bases. The CDR3 region is CASSFSDGPTYEQYF. DNA for the CDR3: TGTGCCAGCAGCTTTTCTGACGGGCCGACCTACGAGCAGTACTTC.

This chain connects TRBV7-3 to TRBJ1-2, with D hard to call. With 4 bases removed from V and 4 bases from J, the gap between germline ends came to 10 bases. CDR1 is SGHTA and CDR2 is FQGTGA in the germline V gene. The CDR3 consists of 13 residues. The DNA for the CDR3 is TGTGCCAGCAGCTCATCCGCAGCCTATGGCTACACCTTC. It specifies CASSSSAAYGYTF.

The rearrangement uses TRBV27 and TRBJ2-7; D call uncertain. Germline CDR1 is MNHEY and CDR2 is SMNVEV (reference sequence). V was cut by 4 bases and J by 0 bases, with 16 bases left in between. The CDR3 totals 16 residues. For the CDR3, the DNA is TGTGCCAGCAGTTCATCACATGGAAGGGCCTCCTACGAGCAGTACTTC. Translation: CASSSSHGRASYEQYF.

V usage is TRBV19 and J usage is TRBJ1-3; perhaps TRBD1 as D (6 bases). The CDR3 runs to 16 residues. Looked up from germline, CDR1 is LNHDA and CDR2 is SQIVND (reference sequence). Trimming stripped 6 bases from V and 0 bases from J, with 15 bases between. Here the CDR3 reads CASSVGGRISGNTIYF. In DNA, the CDR3 is TGTGCCAGTAGCGTTGGGGGCCGGATCTCTGGAAACACCATATATTTT. The entire variable domain, with the rest obtained from reference TRBV19 and TRBJ1-3, is as follows: DGGITQSPKYLFRKEGQNVTLSCEQNLNHDAMYWYRQDPGQGLRLIYYSQIVNDFQKGDIAEGYSVSREKKESFPLTVTSAQKNPTAFYLCASSVGGRISGNTIYFGEGSWLTVV.